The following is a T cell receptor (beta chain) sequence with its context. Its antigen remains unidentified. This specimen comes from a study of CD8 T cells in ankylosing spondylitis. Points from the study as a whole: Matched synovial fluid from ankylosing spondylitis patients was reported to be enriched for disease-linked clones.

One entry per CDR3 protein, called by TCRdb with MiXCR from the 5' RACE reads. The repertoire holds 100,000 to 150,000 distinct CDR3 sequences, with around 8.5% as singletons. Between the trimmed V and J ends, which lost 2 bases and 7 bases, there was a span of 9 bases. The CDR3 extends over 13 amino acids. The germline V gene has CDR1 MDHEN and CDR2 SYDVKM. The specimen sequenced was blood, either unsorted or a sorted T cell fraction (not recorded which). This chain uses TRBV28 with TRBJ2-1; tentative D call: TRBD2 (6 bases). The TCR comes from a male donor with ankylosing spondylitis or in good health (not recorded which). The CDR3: CASSLMEGNEQFF. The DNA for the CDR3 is TGTGCCAGCAGTTTAATGGAGGGGAATGAGCAGTTCTTC.